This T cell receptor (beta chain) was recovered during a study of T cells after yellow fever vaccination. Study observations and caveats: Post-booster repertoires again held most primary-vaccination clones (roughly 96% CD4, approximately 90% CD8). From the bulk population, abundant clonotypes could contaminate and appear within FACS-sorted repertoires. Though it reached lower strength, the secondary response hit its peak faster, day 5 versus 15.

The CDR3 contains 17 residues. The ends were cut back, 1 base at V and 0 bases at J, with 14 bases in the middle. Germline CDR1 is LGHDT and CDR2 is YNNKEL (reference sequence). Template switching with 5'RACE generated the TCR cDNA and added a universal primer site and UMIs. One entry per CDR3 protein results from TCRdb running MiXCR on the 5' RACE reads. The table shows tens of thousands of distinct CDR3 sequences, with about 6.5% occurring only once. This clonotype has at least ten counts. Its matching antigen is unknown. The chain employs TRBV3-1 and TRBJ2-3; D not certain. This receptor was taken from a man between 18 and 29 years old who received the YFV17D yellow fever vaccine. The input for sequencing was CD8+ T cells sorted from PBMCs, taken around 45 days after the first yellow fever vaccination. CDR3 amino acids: CASSQGLSGISTDTQYF. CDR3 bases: TGTGCCAGCAGCCAAGGTTTGTCGGGCATAAGCACAGATACGCAGTATTTT.